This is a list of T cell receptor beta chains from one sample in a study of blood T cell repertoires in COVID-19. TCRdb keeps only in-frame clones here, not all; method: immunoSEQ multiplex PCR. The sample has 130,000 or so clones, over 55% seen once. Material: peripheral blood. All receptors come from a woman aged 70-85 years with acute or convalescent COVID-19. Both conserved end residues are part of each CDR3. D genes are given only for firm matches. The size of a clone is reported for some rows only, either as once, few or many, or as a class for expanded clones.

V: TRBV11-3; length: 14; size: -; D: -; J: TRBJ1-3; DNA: TGTGCCAGCAGCCCCGACCCGGGAGCTGGCACCATATATTTT; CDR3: CASSPDPGAGTIYF
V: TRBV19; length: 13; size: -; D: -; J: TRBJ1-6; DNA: TGTGCCAGTAGTATGACCAGGGGTTCACCCCTCCACTTT; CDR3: CASSMTRGSPLHF
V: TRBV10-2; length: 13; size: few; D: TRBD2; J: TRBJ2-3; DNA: TGCGCCAGCACTAGCGGGGGGACAGATACGCAGTATTTT; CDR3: CASTSGGTDTQYF
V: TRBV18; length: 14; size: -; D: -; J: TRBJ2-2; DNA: TGTGCCAGCTCACAGGCACAGCTCACCGGGGAGCTGTTTTTT; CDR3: CASSQAQLTGELFF
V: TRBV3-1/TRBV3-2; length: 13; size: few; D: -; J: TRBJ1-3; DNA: TGTGCCAGCAGCCCCAACAGCCGGAACACCATATATTTT; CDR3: CASSPNSRNTIYF
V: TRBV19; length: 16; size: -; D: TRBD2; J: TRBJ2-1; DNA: TGTGCCAGTAGTATAGTTTCGGGACTAGCGATTGGTGAGCAGTTCTTC; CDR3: CASSIVSGLAIGEQFF
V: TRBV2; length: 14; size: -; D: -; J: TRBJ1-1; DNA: TGTGCCAGCAGGTCAGGGGTAGTGAACACTGAAGCTTTCTTT; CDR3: CASRSGVVNTEAFF
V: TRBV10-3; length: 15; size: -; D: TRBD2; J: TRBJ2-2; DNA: TGTGCCATCAGTGAACCAGCGGGAGAGGTCGGGGAGCTGTTTTTT; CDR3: CAISEPAGEVGELFF
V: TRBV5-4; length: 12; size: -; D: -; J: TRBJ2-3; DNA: TGTGCCAGCAGCCCGGCGGAAGATACGCAGTATTTT; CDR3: CASSPAEDTQYF
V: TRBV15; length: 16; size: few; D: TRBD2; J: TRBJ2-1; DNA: TGTGCCACCAGCAGACGTAGCGGGAGCTCCTACAATGAGCAGTTCTTC; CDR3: CATSRRSGSSYNEQFF
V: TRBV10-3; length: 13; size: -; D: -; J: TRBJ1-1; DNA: TGTGCCATCAGTGAAGGGGTAAACACTGAAGCTTTCTTT; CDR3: CAISEGVNTEAFF
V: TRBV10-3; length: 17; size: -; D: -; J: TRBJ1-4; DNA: TGTGCCATCAGTGAGAAGCGATCTAGTTGGAATGGGGAAAAACTGTTTTTT; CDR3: CAISEKRSSWNGEKLFF
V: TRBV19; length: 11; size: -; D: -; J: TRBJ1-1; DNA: TGTGCCAGTAGTAGCCCTAGTGAAGCTTTCTTT; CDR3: CASSSPSEAFF
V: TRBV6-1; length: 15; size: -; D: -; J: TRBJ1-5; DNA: TGTGCCAGCAGTGAAGGGAGGGTGGGCAATCAGCCCCAGCATTTT; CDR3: CASSEGRVGNQPQHF
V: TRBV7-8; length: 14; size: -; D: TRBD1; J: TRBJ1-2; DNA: TGTGCCAGCAGCTTACGACAGGGATTAGGTGGCTACACCTTC; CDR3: CASSLRQGLGGYTF
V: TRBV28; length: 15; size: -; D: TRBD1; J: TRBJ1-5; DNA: TGTGCCAGCAGTTTGAGGACAGGGGGAATGAAGCCCCAGCATTTT; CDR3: CASSLRTGGMKPQHF
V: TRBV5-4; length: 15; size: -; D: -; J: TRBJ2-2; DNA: TGTGCCAGCACCTTGGCGGGGTTGAACACCGGGGAGCTGTTTTTT; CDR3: CASTLAGLNTGELFF
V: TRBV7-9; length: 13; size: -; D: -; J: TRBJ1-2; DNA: TGTGCCAGCAGCCACGTACAGGATTATGGCTACACCTTC; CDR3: CASSHVQDYGYTF
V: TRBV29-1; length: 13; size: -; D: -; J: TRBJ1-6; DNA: TGCAGCGTGCAGACAGTCTATAATTCACCCCTCCACTTT; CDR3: CSVQTVYNSPLHF
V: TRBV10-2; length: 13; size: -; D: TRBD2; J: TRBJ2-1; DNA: TGCGCCAGCAGAGCGGGAGGACTCAATGAGCAGTTCTTC; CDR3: CASRAGGLNEQFF
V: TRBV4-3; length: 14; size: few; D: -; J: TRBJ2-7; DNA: TGCGCCAGCAGCCAAGATTTAGCCCGCTACGAGCAGTACTTC; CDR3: CASSQDLARYEQYF
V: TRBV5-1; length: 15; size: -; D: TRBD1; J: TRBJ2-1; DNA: TGCGCCAGCAGCCCCGGGACAGGGCATCTCAATGAGCAGTTCTTC; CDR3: CASSPGTGHLNEQFF
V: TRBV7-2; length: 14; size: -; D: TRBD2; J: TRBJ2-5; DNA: TGTGCCAGCAGCTTAGGGCTAGCGGGGGAGACCCAGTACTTC; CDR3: CASSLGLAGETQYF
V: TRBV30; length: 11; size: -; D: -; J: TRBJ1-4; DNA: TGTGCCTGGAGTGGACTTGAAAAACTGTTTTTT; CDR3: CAWSGLEKLFF
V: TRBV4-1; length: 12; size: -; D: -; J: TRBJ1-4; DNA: TGCGCCAGCAGCCAAGCTGGGCAGGGCAGCACTTTT; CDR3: CASSQAGQGSTF
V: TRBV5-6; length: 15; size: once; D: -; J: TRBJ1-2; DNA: TGTGCCAGCAGCTTGATGTTCAGTTCGAGGTATGGCTACACCTTC; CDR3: CASSLMFSSRYGYTF
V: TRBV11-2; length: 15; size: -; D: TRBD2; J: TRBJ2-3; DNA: TGTGCCAGCAGTTTTAGCGGGACCAACACAGATACGCAGTATTTT; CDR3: CASSFSGTNTDTQYF
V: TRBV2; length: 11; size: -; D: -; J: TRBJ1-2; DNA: TGTGCCAGCAGTGGGGACATCACCTACACCTTC; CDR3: CASSGDITYTF
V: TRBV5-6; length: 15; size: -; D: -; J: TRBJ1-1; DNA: TGTGCCAGCAGCTCCATCTTGTCCCAGGGGTTCAGAGCTTTCTTT; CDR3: CASSSILSQGFRAFF
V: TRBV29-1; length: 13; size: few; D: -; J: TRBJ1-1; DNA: TGCAGCGTTGAAGAACCACAGGTTACTGAAGCTTTCTTT; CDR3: CSVEEPQVTEAFF
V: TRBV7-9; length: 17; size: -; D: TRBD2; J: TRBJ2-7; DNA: TGTGCCAGCAGCTCCCGCGAAACGCGGGGGGGGTCCTACGAGCAGTACTTC; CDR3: CASSSRETRGGSYEQYF